These T cell receptor beta chains were read from a single sample in a study of monozygotic twins with inflammatory bowel disease. TCRdb re-called the 5' RACE reads; one entry per CDR3 protein, DNA not given. The sample is made up of more than 75,000 distinct CDR3 sequences, and the top ten hold approximately 7% of it. What was sequenced was blood. The receptors come from a human donor with ulcerative colitis or Crohn's disease, or a healthy co-twin of an affected twin (not recorded which). CDR3s include the opening cysteine and the closing phenylalanine or tryptophan.

TRBV20-1,TRBJ2-7,CSASGGPLYEQYF
TRBV29-1,TRBJ1-1,CSARDGNTEAFF
TRBV5-1,TRBJ2-6,CASSPILYSGANVLTF
TRBV11-2,TRBJ2-5,CASSFGFSSGVDQETQYF
TRBV6-5,TRBJ2-7,CATGQGTYEQYF
TRBV5-6,TRBJ2-7,CASSLYRYSYEQYF
TRBV6-1,TRBJ2-1,CASGMIGDPQFF
TRBV28,TRBJ1-1,CASRPGVAGNTEAFF
TRBV5-1,TRBJ2-1,CASSQPGTGSNEQFF
TRBV7-2,TRBJ2-1,CASSPDRSSYNEQFF
TRBV20-1,TRBJ2-6,CSASRSGANVLTF
TRBV7-2,TRBJ2-7,CASSLAPGTVYEQYF
TRBV6-5,TRBJ2-1,CASSLGVVNEQFF
TRBV5-1,TRBJ2-5,CASSLGQGLRETQYF
TRBV7-3,TRBJ1-2,CASSSLGDGGYTF
TRBV6-2/TRBV6-3,TRBJ2-7,CASSYSRTSGDHEQYF
TRBV5-6,TRBJ2-7,CASSLEGYEQYF
TRBV18,TRBJ1-1,CASQQFNTEAFF
TRBV10-3,TRBJ2-3,CAISESTALDTQYF
TRBV5-1,TRBJ1-2,CASSVGQGMGGYTF
TRBV7-8,TRBJ2-1,CASSRDRGNEQFF
TRBV5-4,TRBJ1-2,CASSPGQGFNGYTF
TRBV29-1,TRBJ1-1,CSVEDIAGSSGFF
TRBV7-2,TRBJ2-2,CASSFYAGELFF
TRBV20-1,TRBJ2-1,CSARGRGALRYNEQFF
TRBV7-8,TRBJ2-1,CASDNGAREQFF
TRBV6-5,TRBJ2-7,CASSYKDRYEQYF
TRBV18,TRBJ2-3,CASSPSTLAAARGDTQYF
TRBV5-6,TRBJ2-1,CASSLDRGIYNEQFF
TRBV5-1,TRBJ1-3,CASSRGLSGNTIYF
TRBV5-1,TRBJ1-5,CASSLIGGSNQPQHF
TRBV20-1,TRBJ2-5,CSARDYEGIAGVFQETQYF
TRBV2,TRBJ1-1,CASTPGRSLTEAFF
TRBV5-1,TRBJ1-4,CASSLRGGGEKLFF
TRBV12-3/TRBV12-4,TRBJ2-3,CASSPRGLAAPTDTQYF
TRBV5-5,TRBJ2-2,CASSSGTNTGELFF
TRBV20-1,TRBJ2-7,CSADSSYEQYF
TRBV12-3/TRBV12-4,TRBJ1-1,CASKLQVNTEAIF
TRBV25-1,TRBJ2-7,CASSGPGALYEQYF
TRBV5-5,TRBJ2-5,CASSSDPTPQETQYF
TRBV2,TRBJ1-6,CASSQPGINSPLHF
TRBV3-1,TRBJ1-2,CASSETSLGTAANYGGYTF
TRBV6-1,TRBJ2-2,CASSGGLRGWANTGELFF
TRBV29-1,TRBJ1-1,CSVVRVNTEALF
TRBV20-1,TRBJ1-4,CSARQGESEKLFF
TRBV7-2,TRBJ1-5,CASSSRGGPQHF